A selection of T cell receptor beta chains follows, all from one sample in a study of memory CD4+ T cells and cytomegalovirus serostatus. Libraries were prepared by immunoSEQ multiplex PCR; TCRdb keeps only in-frame clonotypes and omits some of them. The sample lists 35,000 to 50,000 clones, roughly three quarters seen once, with about 1.1% in the top ten. Specimen: memory CD4+ T cells from blood. The receptors come from an adult in good health and CMV-seronegative. CDR3s include the opening cysteine and the closing phenylalanine or tryptophan. The order of the fields is clone size, D gene, V gene, J gene, CDR3 length, CDR3 protein, CDR3 DNA. D genes are given only for firm matches. Some rows mark clone size as missing; the rest say once, few, many or name a class of expanded clone.

abundance: -
d_gene: -
v_gene: TRBV18
j_gene: TRBJ1-2
len: 12
CDR3aa: CASSPEREGYTF
CDR3nt: TGTGCCAGCTCACCCGAGAGGGAAGGCTACACCTTC

abundance: once
d_gene: TRBD2
v_gene: TRBV5-4
j_gene: TRBJ2-2
len: 15
CDR3aa: CASSFRSGKVGELFF
CDR3nt: TGTGCCAGCAGCTTTCGGAGCGGGAAGGTCGGGGAGCTGTTTTTT

abundance: -
d_gene: -
v_gene: TRBV7-8
j_gene: TRBJ2-2
len: 14
CDR3aa: CASSSVANTGELFF
CDR3nt: TGTGCCAGCAGTAGCGTCGCGAACACCGGGGAGCTGTTTTTT

abundance: -
d_gene: TRBD2
v_gene: TRBV7-2
j_gene: TRBJ2-2
len: 15
CDR3aa: CASSLELAGWTELFF
CDR3nt: TGTGCCAGCAGCTTAGAGCTAGCGGGATGGACGGAGCTGTTTTTT

abundance: -
d_gene: TRBD2
v_gene: TRBV11-2
j_gene: TRBJ2-3
len: 17
CDR3aa: CASSLTTSGRAADTQYF
CDR3nt: TGTGCCAGCAGCCTCACGACTAGCGGGAGGGCTGCAGATACGCAGTATTTT

abundance: -
d_gene: -
v_gene: TRBV19
j_gene: TRBJ2-7
len: 14
CDR3aa: CASSIIQGTAEQYF
CDR3nt: TGTGCCAGTAGTATCATACAGGGAACGGCCGAGCAGTACTTC

abundance: -
d_gene: TRBD1
v_gene: TRBV6-5
j_gene: TRBJ1-2
len: 14
CDR3aa: CASSYRTGNYGYTF
CDR3nt: TGTGCCAGCAGTTACCGGACAGGGAACTATGGCTACACCTTC

abundance: few
d_gene: TRBD2
v_gene: TRBV4-2
j_gene: TRBJ2-1
len: 16
CDR3aa: CASSRAGTSGNNEQFF
CDR3nt: TGTGCCAGCAGCCGGGCCGGGACTAGCGGGAACAATGAGCAGTTCTTC

abundance: -
d_gene: TRBD1
v_gene: TRBV6-6
j_gene: TRBJ1-1
len: 16
CDR3aa: CASSYSRGRGDTEAFF
CDR3nt: TGTGCCAGCAGTTACTCGAGGGGGCGCGGGGACACTGAAGCTTTCTTT

abundance: -
d_gene: -
v_gene: TRBV14
j_gene: TRBJ2-1
len: 14
CDR3aa: CASSQEEKSDEQFF
CDR3nt: TGTGCCAGCAGCCAAGAAGAAAAGAGCGATGAGCAGTTCTTC

abundance: -
d_gene: -
v_gene: TRBV18
j_gene: TRBJ2-4
len: 13
CDR3aa: CATVDRAKNIQYF
CDR3nt: TGTGCCACCGTCGATAGAGCCAAAAACATTCAGTACTTC

abundance: -
d_gene: TRBD1
v_gene: TRBV6-6
j_gene: TRBJ1-2
len: 15
CDR3aa: CASSYSIGTGEGYTF
CDR3nt: TGTGCCAGCAGTTACTCGATAGGGACAGGGGAAGGCTACACCTTC

abundance: once
d_gene: -
v_gene: TRBV9
j_gene: TRBJ2-2
len: 18
CDR3aa: CASSVVVKSAGRSGELFF
CDR3nt: TGTGCCAGCAGCGTAGTCGTTAAGTCGGCAGGGCGGTCCGGGGAGCTGTTTTTT

abundance: -
d_gene: TRBD2
v_gene: TRBV7-6
j_gene: TRBJ2-1
len: 16
CDR3aa: CASSSAASSGSYEQFF
CDR3nt: TGTGCCAGCAGCTCCGCCGCCAGTAGCGGGAGCTATGAGCAGTTCTTC

abundance: once
d_gene: -
v_gene: TRBV9
j_gene: TRBJ1-3
len: 14
CDR3aa: CASSPNGLGNTIYF
CDR3nt: TGTGCCAGCAGCCCGAATGGACTTGGAAACACCATATATTTT

abundance: -
d_gene: TRBD1
v_gene: TRBV7-2
j_gene: TRBJ1-2
len: 14
CDR3aa: CASSLAGQAYGYTF
CDR3nt: TGTGCCAGCAGCTTAGCAGGACAGGCCTATGGCTACACCTTC

abundance: -
d_gene: TRBD1
v_gene: TRBV5-6
j_gene: TRBJ2-3
len: 14
CDR3aa: CASSLEHRGYTQYF
CDR3nt: TGTGCCAGCAGCTTGGAGCACAGGGGCTATACGCAGTATTTT

abundance: -
d_gene: TRBD2
v_gene: TRBV7-6
j_gene: TRBJ2-1
len: 16
CDR3aa: CASSLTRLAGDNEQFF
CDR3nt: TGTGCCAGCAGCTTAACGAGACTAGCGGGAGACAATGAGCAGTTCTTC

abundance: once
d_gene: -
v_gene: TRBV6-6
j_gene: TRBJ2-3
len: 14
CDR3aa: CASSYIGDADTQYF
CDR3nt: TGTGCCAGCAGTTACATCGGGGACGCAGATACGCAGTATTTT

abundance: few
d_gene: -
v_gene: TRBV30
j_gene: TRBJ1-1
len: 13
CDR3aa: CAWSVQVSNEAFF
CDR3nt: TGTGCCTGGAGTGTCCAAGTGTCAAACGAAGCTTTCTTT

abundance: -
d_gene: -
v_gene: TRBV15
j_gene: TRBJ2-1
len: 15
CDR3aa: CATSMDGNSYNEQFF
CDR3nt: TGTGCCACCAGCATGGACGGTAACTCCTACAATGAGCAGTTCTTC

abundance: once
d_gene: -
v_gene: TRBV11-3
j_gene: TRBJ2-1
len: 11
CDR3aa: CASSLKDEQFF
CDR3nt: TGTGCCAGCAGCTTAAAAGATGAGCAGTTCTTC

abundance: -
d_gene: -
v_gene: TRBV9
j_gene: TRBJ1-1
len: 14
CDR3aa: CASSVLDGITEAFF
CDR3nt: TGTGCCAGCAGCGTTCTGGACGGAATCACTGAAGCTTTCTTT

abundance: -
d_gene: -
v_gene: TRBV10-1
j_gene: TRBJ2-1
len: 15
CDR3aa: CASSEGWPRNNEQFF
CDR3nt: TGCGCCAGCAGTGAGGGTTGGCCGAGGAACAATGAGCAGTTCTTC

abundance: -
d_gene: TRBD1
v_gene: TRBV2
j_gene: TRBJ2-5
len: 13
CDR3aa: CASSRQGGETQYF
CDR3nt: TGTGCCAGCAGCCGACAGGGGGGTGAGACCCAGTACTTC

abundance: -
d_gene: -
v_gene: TRBV4-3
j_gene: TRBJ1-2
len: 16
CDR3aa: CASSQDLLRIRDGYAF
CDR3nt: TGCGCCAGCAGCCAAGATCTGCTCAGGATAAGGGATGGCTACGCCTTC

abundance: -
d_gene: TRBD1
v_gene: TRBV7-9
j_gene: TRBJ2-6
len: 18
CDR3aa: CATHRGGQGASGANVLTF
CDR3nt: TGTGCCACCCACCGAGGGGGACAGGGGGCATCAGGGGCCAACGTCCTGACTTTC

abundance: -
d_gene: -
v_gene: TRBV2
j_gene: TRBJ2-2
len: 16
CDR3aa: CASRMGGLRRTGELFF
CDR3nt: TGTGCCAGCAGGATGGGCGGGCTCAGGAGAACCGGGGAGCTGTTTTTT

abundance: -
d_gene: -
v_gene: TRBV2
j_gene: TRBJ2-7
len: 10
CDR3aa: CASRRTQQYF
CDR3nt: TGTGCCAGCCGCCGGACACAGCAGTACTTC

abundance: -
d_gene: -
v_gene: TRBV27
j_gene: TRBJ1-2
len: 15
CDR3aa: CASSINGQINYGYTF
CDR3nt: TGTGCCAGCAGTATCAATGGACAGATTAACTATGGCTACACCTTC

abundance: -
d_gene: -
v_gene: TRBV30
j_gene: TRBJ2-1
len: 11
CDR3aa: CAWSTGTEQFF
CDR3nt: TGTGCCTGGAGTACCGGTACTGAGCAGTTCTTC

abundance: -
d_gene: TRBD1
v_gene: TRBV7-2
j_gene: TRBJ2-5
len: 12
CDR3aa: CASRGTEETQYF
CDR3nt: TGTGCCAGCAGAGGGACAGAAGAGACCCAGTACTTC

abundance: once
d_gene: -
v_gene: TRBV7-9
j_gene: TRBJ1-4
len: 15
CDR3aa: CASSFQNVAGEKLFF
CDR3nt: TGTGCCAGCAGCTTCCAAAACGTAGCAGGTGAAAAACTGTTTTTT

abundance: -
d_gene: -
v_gene: TRBV9
j_gene: TRBJ1-2
len: 14
CDR3aa: CASSVASGTYGYTF
CDR3nt: TGTGCCAGCAGCGTAGCTTCAGGGACGTATGGCTACACCTTC

abundance: -
d_gene: TRBD1
v_gene: TRBV6-1
j_gene: TRBJ1-5
len: 14
CDR3aa: CASTRQGGNQPQHF
CDR3nt: TGTGCCAGCACCCGACAGGGGGGCAATCAGCCCCAGCATTTT

abundance: few
d_gene: -
v_gene: TRBV6-5
j_gene: TRBJ2-6
len: 15
CDR3aa: CASSYRGSGANVLTF
CDR3nt: TGTGCCAGCAGTTACCGGGGGTCTGGGGCCAACGTCCTGACTTTC

abundance: -
d_gene: -
v_gene: TRBV6-1
j_gene: TRBJ1-6
len: 15
CDR3aa: CASSELRPGRSPLHF
CDR3nt: TGTGCCAGCAGTGAACTTCGGCCTGGGCGATCACCCCTCCACTTT

abundance: -
d_gene: -
v_gene: TRBV5-6
j_gene: TRBJ1-5
len: 17
CDR3aa: CASSSMGDIGSYQPQHF
CDR3nt: TGTGCCAGCAGCTCGATGGGGGACATTGGGAGTTATCAGCCCCAGCATTTT

abundance: -
d_gene: -
v_gene: TRBV6-4
j_gene: TRBJ2-2
len: 15
CDR3aa: CASFYREGDTGELFF
CDR3nt: TGTGCCAGCTTTTACAGGGAAGGGGACACCGGGGAGCTGTTTTTT

abundance: -
d_gene: -
v_gene: TRBV11-3
j_gene: TRBJ1-5
len: 13
CDR3aa: CASSPHLEQPQHF
CDR3nt: TGTGCCAGCAGCCCACATCTAGAACAGCCCCAGCATTTT

abundance: once
d_gene: -
v_gene: TRBV14
j_gene: TRBJ2-7
len: 13
CDR3aa: CASSQGNPYEQYF
CDR3nt: TGTGCCAGCAGCCAGGGTAATCCCTACGAGCAGTACTTC

abundance: -
d_gene: -
v_gene: TRBV5-5
j_gene: TRBJ1-1
len: 15
CDR3aa: CASSSPQGMNTEAFF
CDR3nt: TGTGCCAGCAGCTCTCCCCAGGGGATGAACACTGAAGCTTTCTTT

abundance: once
d_gene: -
v_gene: TRBV4-1
j_gene: TRBJ2-2
len: 11
CDR3aa: CASSNTGELFF
CDR3nt: TGCGCCAGCAGTAACACCGGGGAGCTGTTTTTT

abundance: -
d_gene: -
v_gene: TRBV4-2
j_gene: TRBJ1-2
len: 14
CDR3aa: CASSPDRLNYGYTF
CDR3nt: TGTGCCAGCAGCCCTGACAGGCTTAACTATGGCTACACCTTC